One sample yielded the 6 T cell receptor beta chains listed below, sequenced in a study of blood T cell repertoires in COVID-19. Profiled with immunoSEQ multiplex PCR; TCRdb holds only in-frame clones, not every one. The sample lists hundreds of thousands of clones, about 88% occurring once. The sample taken for sequencing was PBMCs or T cells enriched from blood (not recorded which). The receptor source for this set is a man aged 60 to 75 who had recovered from COVID-19.

This clone was picked up a small number of times. The CDR3 DNA is TGTGCCAGCAGCCTGCGGGACCTTAATTCACCCCTCCACTTT. Translated: CASSLRDLNSPLHF. The chain uses TRBV3-1 (or the pseudogene TRBV3-2) and TRBJ1-6; weak D call: TRBD1 (5 bases). Trimming shortened V by 4 bases and J by 6 bases, and 10 bases separated the two germline ends. The germline CDR1 and CDR2 sequences are LGHDT and YNNKEL (reference sequence). The CDR3 runs to 14 residues.

The chain couples TRBV11-2 to TRBJ2-7, with TRBD1 matching over 7 bases. The CDR3 sequence is 16 residues long. V lost 1 base to trimming and J lost 1 base; unmatched junction nucleotides: 7. CDR1 and CDR2 from the germline V gene are SGHAT and FQNNGV. CDR3 sequence reads: CASSLVTGDRSYEQYF. The CDR3 DNA is TGTGCCAGCAGCTTAGTCACAGGGGATCGGTCCTACGAGCAGTACTTC. The full variable domain, rest sourced from reference TRBV11-2 and TRBJ2-7, is EAGVAQSPRYKIIEKRQSVAFWCNPISGHATLYWYQQILGQGPKLLIQFQNNGVVDDSQLPKDRFSAERLKGVDSTLKIQPAKLEDSAVYLCASSLVTGDRSYEQYFGPGTRLTVT.

A note on this clone: At the DNA level, this CDR3 is encoded by other sequences in the same sample as well. This rearrangement joins TRBV30 to TRBJ1-2, with unresolved D. V was shortened by 1 base and J by 0 bases, with 6 bases between the two germline ends. CDR3 length equals 13 residues. Germline-derived CDR1 and CDR2 are GTSNPN and SVGIG (reference sequence). CDR3 region: CAWSAVPNYGYTF. DNA for the CDR3: TGTGCCTGGAGTGCCGTCCCTAACTATGGCTACACCTTC. Together with reference TRBV30 and TRBJ1-2, the CDR3 gives the full variable domain: SQTIHQWPATLVQPVGSPLSLECTVEGTSNPNLYWYRQAAGRGLQLLFYSVGIGQISSEVPQNLSASRPQDRQFILSSKKLLLSDSGFYLCAWSAVPNYGYTFGSGTRLTVV.

The genes are TRBV12-3 or TRBV12-4 and TRBJ2-7, with 7 bases lining up with TRBD2. The junction had 2 bases not matched to a gene; V was cut back by 0 bases and J by 6 bases. The CDR3 spans 13 residues. The CDR3 reads CASSLAGGLEQYF. CDR3 nucleotides: TGTGCCAGCAGTTTAGCGGGAGGGCTCGAGCAGTACTTC.

This chain links TRBV7-3 with TRBJ2-5; tentatively, D is TRBD2 (6 bases). Germline loops: CDR1 SGHTA, CDR2 FQGTGA. The CDR3 length is 14 residues. V gave up 4 bases and J gave up 5 bases, with 14 bases separating them. The CDR3, as DNA: TGTGCCAGCAGCTCTGGGACTCCCTCGGAGACCCAGTACTTC. It translates to CASSSGTPSETQYF.

This clone was counted a single time. The chain joins TRBV19 to TRBJ2-1; 7 bases map to TRBD2. With 5 bases clipped from V and 6 bases from J, the junction kept 19 bases outside the gene matches. Per the germline V gene, CDR1 is LNHDA and CDR2 is SQIVND (reference sequence). CDR3 length equals 18 residues. CDR3 bases: TGTGCCAGTAGTCCGCCGTTGGTGGCGGGAGCCTCTTCCAATGAGCAGTTCTTC. It yields the protein CASSPPLVAGASSNEQFF.